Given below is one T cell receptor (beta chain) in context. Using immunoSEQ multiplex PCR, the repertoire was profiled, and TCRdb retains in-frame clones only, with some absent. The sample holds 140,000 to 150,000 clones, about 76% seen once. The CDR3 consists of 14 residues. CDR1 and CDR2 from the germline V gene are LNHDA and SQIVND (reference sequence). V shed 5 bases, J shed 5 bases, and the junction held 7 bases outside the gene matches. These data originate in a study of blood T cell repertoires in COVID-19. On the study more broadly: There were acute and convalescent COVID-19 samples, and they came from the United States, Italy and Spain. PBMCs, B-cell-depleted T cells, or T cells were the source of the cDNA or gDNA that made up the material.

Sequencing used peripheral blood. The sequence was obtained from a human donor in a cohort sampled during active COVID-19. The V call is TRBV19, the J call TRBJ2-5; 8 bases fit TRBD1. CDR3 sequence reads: CASSRQGAWETQYF. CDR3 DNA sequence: TGTGCCAGTAGTCGCCAGGGGGCGTGGGAGACCCAGTACTTC.